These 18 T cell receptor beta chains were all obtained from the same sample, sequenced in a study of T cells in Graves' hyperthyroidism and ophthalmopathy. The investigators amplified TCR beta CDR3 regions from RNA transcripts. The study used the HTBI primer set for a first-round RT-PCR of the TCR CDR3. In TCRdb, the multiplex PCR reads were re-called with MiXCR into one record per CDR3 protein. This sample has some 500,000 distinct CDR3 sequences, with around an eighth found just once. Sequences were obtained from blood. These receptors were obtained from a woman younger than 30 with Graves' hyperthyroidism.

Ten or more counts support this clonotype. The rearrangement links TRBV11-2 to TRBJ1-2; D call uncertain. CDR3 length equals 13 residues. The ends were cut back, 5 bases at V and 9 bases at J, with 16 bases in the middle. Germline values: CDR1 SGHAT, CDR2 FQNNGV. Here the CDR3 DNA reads TGTGCCAGCAGCCCCCTGACCAGTAGAAGCTACACCTTC. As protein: CASSPLTSRSYTF.

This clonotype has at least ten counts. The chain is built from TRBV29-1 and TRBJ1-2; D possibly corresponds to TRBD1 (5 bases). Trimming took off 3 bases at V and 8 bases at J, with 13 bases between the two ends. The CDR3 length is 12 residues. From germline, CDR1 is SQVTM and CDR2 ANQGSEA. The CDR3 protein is CSVESGPSGYTF. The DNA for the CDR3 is TGCAGCGTTGAGTCAGGGCCCTCGGGCTACACCTTC.

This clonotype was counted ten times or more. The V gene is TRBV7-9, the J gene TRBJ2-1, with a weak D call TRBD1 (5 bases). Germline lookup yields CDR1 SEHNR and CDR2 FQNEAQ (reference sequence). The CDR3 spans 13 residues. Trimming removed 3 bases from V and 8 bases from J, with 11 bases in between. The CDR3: CASSFRGHHEQFF. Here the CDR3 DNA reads TGTGCCAGCAGCTTTCGAGGACATCATGAGCAGTTCTTC.

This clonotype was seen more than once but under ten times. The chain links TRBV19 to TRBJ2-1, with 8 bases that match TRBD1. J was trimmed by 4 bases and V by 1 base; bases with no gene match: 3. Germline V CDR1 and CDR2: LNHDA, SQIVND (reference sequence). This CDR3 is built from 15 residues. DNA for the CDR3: TGTGCCAGTAGTATAGGGACAGGGTCATACAATGAGCAGTTCTTC. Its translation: CASSIGTGSYNEQFF. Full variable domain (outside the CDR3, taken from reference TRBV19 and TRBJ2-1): DGGITQSPKYLFRKEGQNVTLSCEQNLNHDAMYWYRQDPGQGLRLIYYSQIVNDFQKGDIAEGYSVSREKKESFPLTVTSAQKNPTAFYLCASSIGTGSYNEQFFGPGTRLTVL.

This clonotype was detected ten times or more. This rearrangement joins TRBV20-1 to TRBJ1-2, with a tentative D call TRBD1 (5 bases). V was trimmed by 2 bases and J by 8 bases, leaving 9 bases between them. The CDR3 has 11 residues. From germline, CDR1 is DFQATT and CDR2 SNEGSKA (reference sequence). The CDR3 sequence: CSARRRDGYTF. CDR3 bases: TGCAGTGCTAGACGGAGGGACGGCTACACCTTC.

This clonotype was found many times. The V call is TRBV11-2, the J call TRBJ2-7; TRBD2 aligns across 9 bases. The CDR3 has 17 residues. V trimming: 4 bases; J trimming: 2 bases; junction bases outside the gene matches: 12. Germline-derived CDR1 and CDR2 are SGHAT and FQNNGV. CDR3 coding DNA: TGTGCCAGCAGCTCGCCCAATCTAGCGGGACCAACCTACGAGCAGTACTTC. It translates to CASSSPNLAGPTYEQYF.

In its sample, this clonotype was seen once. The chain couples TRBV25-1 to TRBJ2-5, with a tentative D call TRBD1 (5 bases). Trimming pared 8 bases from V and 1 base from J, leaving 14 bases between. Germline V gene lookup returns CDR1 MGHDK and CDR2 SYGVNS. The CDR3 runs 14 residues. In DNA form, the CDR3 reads TGTGCCAGCCTTCCCTTCGACAGCCAAGAGACCCAGTACTTC. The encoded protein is CASLPFDSQETQYF.

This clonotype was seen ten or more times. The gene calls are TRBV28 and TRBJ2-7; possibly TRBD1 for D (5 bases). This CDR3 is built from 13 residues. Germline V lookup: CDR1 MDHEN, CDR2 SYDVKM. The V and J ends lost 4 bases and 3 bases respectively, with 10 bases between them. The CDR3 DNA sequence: TGTGCCAGCAGTTCAGACAGTGGCTACGAGCAGTACGTC. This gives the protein CASSSDSGYEQYV.

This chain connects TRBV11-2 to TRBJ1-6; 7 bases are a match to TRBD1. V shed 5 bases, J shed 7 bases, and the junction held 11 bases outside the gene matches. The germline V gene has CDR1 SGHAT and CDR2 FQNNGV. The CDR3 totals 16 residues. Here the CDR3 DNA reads TGTGCCAGCAGCACAGAAAGGGGGCGTCCCAATTCACCCCTCCACTTT. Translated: CASSTERGRPNSPLHF.

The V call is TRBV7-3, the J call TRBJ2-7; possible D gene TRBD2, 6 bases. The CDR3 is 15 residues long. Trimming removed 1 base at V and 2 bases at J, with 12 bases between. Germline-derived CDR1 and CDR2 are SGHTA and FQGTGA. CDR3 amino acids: CASSLSGGNPYEQYF. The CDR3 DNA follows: TGTGCCAGCAGCTTAAGTGGAGGGAACCCCTACGAGCAGTACTTC.

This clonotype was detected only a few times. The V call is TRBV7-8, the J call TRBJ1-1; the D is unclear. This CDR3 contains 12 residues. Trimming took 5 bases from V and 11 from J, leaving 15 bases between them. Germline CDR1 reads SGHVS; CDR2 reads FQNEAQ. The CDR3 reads CASSQPGRGAFF. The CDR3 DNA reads TGTGCCAGCAGCCAGCCGGGCCGAGGGGCTTTCTTT.

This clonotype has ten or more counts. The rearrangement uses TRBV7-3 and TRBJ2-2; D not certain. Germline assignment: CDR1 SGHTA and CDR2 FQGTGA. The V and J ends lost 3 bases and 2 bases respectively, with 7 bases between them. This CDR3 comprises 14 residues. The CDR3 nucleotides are TGTGCCAGCAGCTTGCAGCGCAACACCGGGGAGCTGTTTTTT. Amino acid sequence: CASSLQRNTGELFF.

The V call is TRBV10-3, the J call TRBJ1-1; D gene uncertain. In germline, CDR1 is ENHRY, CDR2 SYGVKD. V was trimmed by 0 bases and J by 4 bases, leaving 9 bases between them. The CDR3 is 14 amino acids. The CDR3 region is CAISESSPGTEAFF. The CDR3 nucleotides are TGTGCCATCAGTGAGTCTTCTCCCGGCACTGAAGCTTTCTTT.

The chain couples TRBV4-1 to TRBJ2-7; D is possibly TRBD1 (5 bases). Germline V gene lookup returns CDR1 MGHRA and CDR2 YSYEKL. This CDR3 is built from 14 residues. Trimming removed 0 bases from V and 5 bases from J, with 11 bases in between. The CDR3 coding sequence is TGCGCCAGCAGCCAAGACCCAGGGCCCAACGAGCAGTACTTC. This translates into CASSQDPGPNEQYF.

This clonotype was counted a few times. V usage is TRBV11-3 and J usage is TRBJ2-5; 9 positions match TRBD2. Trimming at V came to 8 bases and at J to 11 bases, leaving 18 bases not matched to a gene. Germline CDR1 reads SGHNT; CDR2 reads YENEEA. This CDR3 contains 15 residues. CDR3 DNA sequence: TGTGCCAGCTCGCCCAGCCTAGCGGGACGAGAGGCTCAGTACTTC. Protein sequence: CASSPSLAGREAQYF.

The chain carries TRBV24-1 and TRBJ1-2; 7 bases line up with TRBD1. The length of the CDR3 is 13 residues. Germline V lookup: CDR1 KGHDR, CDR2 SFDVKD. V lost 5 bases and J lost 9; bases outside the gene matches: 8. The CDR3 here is CATSASLRGSYTF. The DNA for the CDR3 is TGTGCCACCAGTGCCTCTCTCAGGGGGAGCTACACCTTC.

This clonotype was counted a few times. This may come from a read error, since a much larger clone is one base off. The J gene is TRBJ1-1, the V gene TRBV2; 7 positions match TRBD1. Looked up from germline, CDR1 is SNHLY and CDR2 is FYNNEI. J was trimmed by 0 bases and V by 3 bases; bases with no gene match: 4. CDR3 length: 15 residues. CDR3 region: CASSDGGQMNTEAFF. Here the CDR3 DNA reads TGTGCCAGCAGTGATGGGGGACAGATGAACACTGAAGCTTTCTTT.

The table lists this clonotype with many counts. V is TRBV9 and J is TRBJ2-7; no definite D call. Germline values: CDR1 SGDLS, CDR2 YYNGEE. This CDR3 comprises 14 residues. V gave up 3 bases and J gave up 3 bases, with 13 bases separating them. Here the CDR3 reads CASSGDKSNYEQYF. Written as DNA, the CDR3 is TGTGCCAGCAGCGGTGACAAGAGCAACTACGAGCAGTACTTC.